These 13 T cell receptor beta chains originate from one sample sequenced in a study of blood T cells in healthy people across ages. The second PCR ran roughly 6 to 12 cycles with a sample-barcoded 5' primer and J-beta primers. TCRdb re-analysed the 5' RACE reads in MiXCR, keeping a single row per CDR3 protein. This sample yields around 1,700,000 distinct CDR3 sequences, of which 28% are seen a single time; roughly 8.2% belongs to the top ten. The source material was blood. The source of these receptors is a woman aged 25-40 years in good health.

This clonotype was seen repeatedly, ten times or more. The DNA of the CDR3 is TGTGCCAGCAGCGACAGGGTTGGGGCCAACGTCCTGACTTTC. Protein: CASSDRVGANVLTF. V gene TRBV12-3 or TRBV12-4 combines with J gene TRBJ2-6; the match to TRBD1 covers 7 bases. The J segment lost 3 bases and the V segment lost 6 bases, leaving 2 bases of the junction unmatched. The CDR3 extends over 14 amino acids.

The rearrangement joins TRBV11-2 to TRBJ1-4; tentative D call: TRBD1 (5 bases). The CDR3 sequence is 15 residues long. CDR1 SGHAT and CDR2 FQNNGV come from the germline V gene. V was cut by 4 bases and J by 5 bases, with 14 bases left in between. The CDR3 spells CASSSRDGTNEKLFF. The CDR3 nucleotides read TGTGCCAGCAGCTCCCGGGACGGCACAAATGAAAAACTGTTTTTT.

The chain is built from TRBV5-1 and TRBJ2-5, with D unclear. The CDR3 extends over 14 amino acids. The V end was cut by 0 bases, the J end by 5 bases, with 11 bases between. CDR1 is SGHRS, CDR2 YFSETQ, per germline. In DNA, the CDR3 is TGCGCCAGCAGCTTGGGACCCTATGGGGAGACCCAGTACTTC. Amino acid sequence: CASSLGPYGETQYF. The full variable domain, rest sourced from reference TRBV5-1 and TRBJ2-5, is KAGVTQTPRYLIKTRGQQVTLSCSPISGHRSVSWYQQTPGQGLQFLFEYFSETQRNKGNFPGRFSGRQFSNSRSEMNVSTLELGDSALYLCASSLGPYGETQYFGPGTRLLVL.

CDR3 sequence: CASSPQSSPDYGYTF. DNA of the CDR3: TGCGCCAGCAGCCCCCAATCTTCGCCGGACTATGGCTACACCTTC. The chain is built from TRBV4-1 and TRBJ1-2; D is undetermined. Germline lookup yields CDR1 MGHRA and CDR2 YSYEKL. Deletions cut 4 bases from V and 3 bases from J, with 15 bases between. The length of the CDR3 is 15 residues.

This clonotype was observed at least ten times. One end of the junction fails to match germline, which may point to a read error. CDR3 sequence: CASCLGDIWTDTQYF. DNA for the CDR3: TGCGCCAGCTGCTTGGGGGATATATGGACAGATACGCAGTATTTT. The chain recombines TRBV5-1 with TRBJ2-3; D might be TRBD1 or TRBD2, each matching 5 bases. The germline gives CDR1 SGHRS, CDR2 YFSETQ. There are 15 residues in the CDR3.

The rearrangement uses TRBV5-1 and TRBJ2-5; D is perhaps TRBD1 (6 bases). The CDR3 spans 15 residues. Trimming left V 4 bases short and J 5 bases short, with 18 bases between. CDR1 is SGHRS, CDR2 YFSETQ, per germline. CDR3 bases: TGCGCCAGCAGCCGAACCGGGACACCTGGGGAGACCCAGTACTTC. Amino acid sequence: CASSRTGTPGETQYF. The full variable domain, its missing parts supplied by reference TRBV5-1 and TRBJ2-5, is KAGVTQTPRYLIKTRGQQVTLSCSPISGHRSVSWYQQTPGQGLQFLFEYFSETQRNKGNFPGRFSGRQFSNSRSEMNVSTLELGDSALYLCASSRTGTPGETQYFGPGTRLLVL.

A word on this clonotype: Germline is not matched at one junction end, which may reflect a read error. The rearrangement joins TRBV7-9 to TRBJ2-1; D call uncertain. The CDR3 sequence is 12 residues long. Germline V gene sequence: CDR1 SEHNR, CDR2 FQNEAQ (reference sequence). CDR3 sequence: CSSSVFFGEQFF. The CDR3 nucleotides are TGTTCCAGCAGCGTATTTTTTGGGGAGCAGTTCTTC.

This sequence joins TRBV6-5 and TRBJ2-6; D remains unclear. The CDR3 runs 14 residues. Germline-derived CDR1 and CDR2 are MNHEY and SVGAGI. The V and J ends lost 8 bases and 0 bases respectively, with 8 bases between them. DNA of the CDR3: TGTGCCAGCCTAGGATCCTCTGGGGCCAACGTCCTGACTTTC. Its translation is CASLGSSGANVLTF.

This chain uses TRBV9 with TRBJ2-3, with TRBD2 identical over 7 bases. This CDR3 comprises 16 residues. Germline V lookup: CDR1 SGDLS, CDR2 YYNGEE. With V trimmed by 3 bases and J by 0 bases, 7 bases remained unmatched. The CDR3 region has the DNA TGTGCCAGCAGCGGACGGGGGGACCCTAGCACAGATACGCAGTATTTT. Its protein product is CASSGRGDPSTDTQYF.

This clonotype was seen repeatedly, ten times or more. The rearrangement joins TRBV4-3 to TRBJ2-1; 12 nucleotides match TRBD2. The CDR3 loop spans 17 amino acids. J gave up 7 bases and V 0 bases, and 7 bases lay outside the gene matches. Germline V gene data show CDR1 as LGHNA and CDR2 as YSLEER. CDR3 amino acids: CASSQETSGRFENEQFF. As DNA, the CDR3 is TGCGCCAGCAGCCAAGAGACTAGCGGGAGATTTGAGAATGAGCAGTTCTTC.

The chain employs TRBV12-3 or TRBV12-4 and TRBJ2-2; D perhaps matches TRBD1 (5 bases). V gave up 3 bases and J gave up 3 bases, with 11 bases separating them. This CDR3 contains 15 residues. The CDR3 coding sequence is TGTGCCAGCAGTTTGGGGCTACCTGACACCGGGGAGCTGTTTTTT. This encodes CASSLGLPDTGELFF.

In this sample, this clonotype turned up a few times. The V gene is TRBV7-9, the J gene TRBJ2-4; TRBD1 is a possible D gene (7 bases). The DNA matches TRBJ2-7 better at its end, which makes the J call doubtful. Germline CDR1 is SEHNR and CDR2 is FQNEAQ (reference sequence). The length of the CDR3 is 16 residues. CDR3 residues: CASSPDQGGDVYEQYF. In DNA, the CDR3 is TGTGCCAGCAGCCCGGATCAGGGGGGAGATGTTTACGAGCAGTACTTC.

The chain uses TRBV6-6 and TRBJ2-1, with TRBD2 identical over 7 bases. Germline CDR1 is MNHNY and CDR2 is SVGAGI (reference sequence). The CDR3 is 13 residues long. Trimming took 7 bases from V and 9 from J; bases not matched to a gene: 9. The CDR3 loop is CASTSRGSGEQFF. The CDR3 coding sequence is TGTGCCAGCACCTCGCGCGGGAGCGGTGAGCAGTTCTTC.